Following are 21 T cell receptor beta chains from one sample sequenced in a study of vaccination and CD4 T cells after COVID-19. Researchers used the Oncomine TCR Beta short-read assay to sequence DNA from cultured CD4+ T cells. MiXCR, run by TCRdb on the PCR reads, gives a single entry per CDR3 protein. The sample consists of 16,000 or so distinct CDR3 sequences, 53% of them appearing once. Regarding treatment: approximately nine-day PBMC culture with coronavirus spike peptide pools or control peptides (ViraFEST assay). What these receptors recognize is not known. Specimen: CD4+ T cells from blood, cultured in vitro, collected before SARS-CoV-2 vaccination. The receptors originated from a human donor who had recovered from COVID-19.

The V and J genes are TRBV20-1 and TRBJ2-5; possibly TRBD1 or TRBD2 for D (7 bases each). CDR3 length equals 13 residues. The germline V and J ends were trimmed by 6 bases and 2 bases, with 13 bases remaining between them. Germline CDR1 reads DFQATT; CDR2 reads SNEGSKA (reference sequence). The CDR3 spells CSATRGGQETQYF. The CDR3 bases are TGCAGTGCGACCAGGGGGGGACAAGAGACCCAGTACTTC.

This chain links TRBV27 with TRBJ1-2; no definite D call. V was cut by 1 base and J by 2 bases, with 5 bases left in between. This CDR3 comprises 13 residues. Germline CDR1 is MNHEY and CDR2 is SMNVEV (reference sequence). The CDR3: CASSLWGNYGYTF. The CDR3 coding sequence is TGTGCCAGCAGTTTATGGGGAAACTATGGCTACACCTTC.

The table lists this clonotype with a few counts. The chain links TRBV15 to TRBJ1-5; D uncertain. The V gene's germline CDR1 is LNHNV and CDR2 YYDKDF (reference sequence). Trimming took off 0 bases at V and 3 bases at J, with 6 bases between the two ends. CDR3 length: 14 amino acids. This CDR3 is CATSRERANQPQHF. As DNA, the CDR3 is TGTGCCACCAGCAGAGAGAGGGCCAATCAGCCCCAGCATTTT.

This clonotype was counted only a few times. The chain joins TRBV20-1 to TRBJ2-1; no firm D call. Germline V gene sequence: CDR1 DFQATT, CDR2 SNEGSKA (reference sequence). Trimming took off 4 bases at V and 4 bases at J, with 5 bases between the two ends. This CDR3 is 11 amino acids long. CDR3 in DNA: TGCAGTGCTAACGTGTACAATGAGCAGTTCTTC. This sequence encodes CSANVYNEQFF.

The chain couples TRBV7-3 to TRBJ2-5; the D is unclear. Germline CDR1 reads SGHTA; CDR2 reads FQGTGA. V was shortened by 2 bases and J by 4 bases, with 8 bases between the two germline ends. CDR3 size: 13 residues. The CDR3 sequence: CASSLDLGETQYF. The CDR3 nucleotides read TGTGCCAGCAGCTTAGATTTGGGAGAGACCCAGTACTTC.

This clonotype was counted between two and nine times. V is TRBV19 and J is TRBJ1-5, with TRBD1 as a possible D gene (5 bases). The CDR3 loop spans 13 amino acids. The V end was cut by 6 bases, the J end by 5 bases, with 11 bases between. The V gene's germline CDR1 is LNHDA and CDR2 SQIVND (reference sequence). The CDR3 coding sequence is TGTGCCAGTAGGAACGCGGGACATCAGCCCCAGCATTTT. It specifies CASRNAGHQPQHF. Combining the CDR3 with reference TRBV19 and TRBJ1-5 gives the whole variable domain DGGITQSPKYLFRKEGQNVTLSCEQNLNHDAMYWYRQDPGQGLRLIYYSQIVNDFQKGDIAEGYSVSREKKESFPLTVTSAQKNPTAFYLCASRNAGHQPQHFGDGTRLSIL.

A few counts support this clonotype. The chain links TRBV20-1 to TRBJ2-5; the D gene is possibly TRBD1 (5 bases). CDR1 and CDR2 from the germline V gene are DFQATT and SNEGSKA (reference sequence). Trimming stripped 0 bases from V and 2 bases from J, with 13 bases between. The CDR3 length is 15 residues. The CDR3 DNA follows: TGCAGTGCTAGAGATCTGCGACAGTCTCAAGAGACCCAGTACTTC. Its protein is CSARDLRQSQETQYF.

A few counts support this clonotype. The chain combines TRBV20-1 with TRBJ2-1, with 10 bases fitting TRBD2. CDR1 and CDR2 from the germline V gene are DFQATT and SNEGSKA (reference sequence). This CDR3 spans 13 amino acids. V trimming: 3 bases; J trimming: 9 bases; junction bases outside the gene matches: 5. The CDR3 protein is CSASSLAGVEQFF. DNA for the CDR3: TGCAGTGCTAGCTCGCTAGCGGGAGTTGAGCAGTTCTTC.

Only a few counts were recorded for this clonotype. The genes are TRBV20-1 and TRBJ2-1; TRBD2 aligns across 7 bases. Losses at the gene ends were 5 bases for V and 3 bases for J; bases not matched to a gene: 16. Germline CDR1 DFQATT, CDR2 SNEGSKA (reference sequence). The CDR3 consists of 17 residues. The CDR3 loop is CSAPGGAGTSSYNEQFF. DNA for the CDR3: TGCAGTGCTCCTGGTGGAGCGGGAACTTCAAGCTACAATGAGCAGTTCTTC.

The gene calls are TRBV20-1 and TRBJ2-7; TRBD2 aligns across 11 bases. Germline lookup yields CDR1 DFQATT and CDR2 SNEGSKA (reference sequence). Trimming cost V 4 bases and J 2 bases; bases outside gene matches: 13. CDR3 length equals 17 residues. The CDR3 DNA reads TGCAGTGCTACGGCGCTAGCGGGAGGTTTTAGGACCTACGAGCAGTACTTC. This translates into CSATALAGGFRTYEQYF.

The DNA of the CDR3 is TGTGCCAGCACGGAGGAAGGAGCTCAGCCCCAGCATTTT. It is translated as CASTEEGAQPQHF. The chain links TRBV2 to TRBJ1-5; no firm D call. CDR1 SNHLY and CDR2 FYNNEI come from the germline V gene. This CDR3 is built from 13 residues. The V end was cut by 7 bases, the J end by 6 bases, with 13 bases between.

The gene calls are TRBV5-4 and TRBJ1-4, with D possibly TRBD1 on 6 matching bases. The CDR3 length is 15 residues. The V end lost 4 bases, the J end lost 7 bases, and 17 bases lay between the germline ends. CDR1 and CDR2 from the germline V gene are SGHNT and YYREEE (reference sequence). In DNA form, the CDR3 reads TGTGCCAGCAGCACCAAGACAGGTTCGCGTGAAAAACTGTTTTTT. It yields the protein CASSTKTGSREKLFF.

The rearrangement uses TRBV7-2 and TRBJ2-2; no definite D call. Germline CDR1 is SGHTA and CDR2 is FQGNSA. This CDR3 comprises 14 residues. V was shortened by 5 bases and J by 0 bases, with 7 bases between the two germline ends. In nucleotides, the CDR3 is TGTGCCAGCAGCACCCCCACGAACACCGGGGAGCTGTTTTTT. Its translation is CASSTPTNTGELFF.

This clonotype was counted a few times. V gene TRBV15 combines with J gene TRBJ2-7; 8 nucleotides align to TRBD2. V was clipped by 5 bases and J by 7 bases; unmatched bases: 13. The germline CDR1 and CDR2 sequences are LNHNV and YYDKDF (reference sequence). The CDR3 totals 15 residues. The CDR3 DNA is TGTGCCACCAGCCCCCTCTCGGGAGGGGTGGTAGAGCAGTACTTC. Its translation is CATSPLSGGVVEQYF.

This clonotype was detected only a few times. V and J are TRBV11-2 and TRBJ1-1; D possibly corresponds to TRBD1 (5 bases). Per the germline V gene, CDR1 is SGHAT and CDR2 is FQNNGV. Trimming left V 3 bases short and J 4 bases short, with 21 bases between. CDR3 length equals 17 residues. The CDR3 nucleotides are TGTGCCAGCAGCTTGATGGGTAGGGGAGGTGGGGGCACTGAAGCTTTCTTT. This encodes CASSLMGRGGGGTEAFF. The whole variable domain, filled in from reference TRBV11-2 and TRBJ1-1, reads EAGVAQSPRYKIIEKRQSVAFWCNPISGHATLYWYQQILGQGPKLLIQFQNNGVVDDSQLPKDRFSAERLKGVDSTLKIQPAKLEDSAVYLCASSLMGRGGGGTEAFFGQGTRLTVV.

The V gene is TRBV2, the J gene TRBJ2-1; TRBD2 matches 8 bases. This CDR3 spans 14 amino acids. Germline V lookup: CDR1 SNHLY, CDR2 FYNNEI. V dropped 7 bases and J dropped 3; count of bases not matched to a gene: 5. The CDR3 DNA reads TGTGCCAGCACCCCGGGACTAGTCTACAATGAGCAGTTCTTC. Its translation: CASTPGLVYNEQFF.

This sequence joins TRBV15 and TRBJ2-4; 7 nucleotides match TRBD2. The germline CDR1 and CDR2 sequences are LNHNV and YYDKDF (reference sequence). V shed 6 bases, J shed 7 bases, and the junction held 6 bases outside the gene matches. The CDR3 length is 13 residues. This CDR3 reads CATRGGGENIQYF. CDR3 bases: TGTGCCACCAGGGGGGGGGGGGAGAACATTCAGTACTTC.

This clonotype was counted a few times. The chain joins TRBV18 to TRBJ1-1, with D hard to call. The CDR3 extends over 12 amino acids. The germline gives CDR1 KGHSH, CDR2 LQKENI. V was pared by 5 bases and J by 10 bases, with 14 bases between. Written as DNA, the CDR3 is TGTGCCAGCTCATCCGCTGCGCAAAGAGCTTTCTTT. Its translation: CASSSAAQRAFF.

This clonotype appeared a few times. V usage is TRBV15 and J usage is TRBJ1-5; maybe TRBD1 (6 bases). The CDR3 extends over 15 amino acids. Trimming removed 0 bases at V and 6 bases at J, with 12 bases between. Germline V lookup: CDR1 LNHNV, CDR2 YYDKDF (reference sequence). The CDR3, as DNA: TGTGCCACCAGCAGAGATCAACAGGGACGTCAGCCCCAGCATTTT. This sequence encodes CATSRDQQGRQPQHF. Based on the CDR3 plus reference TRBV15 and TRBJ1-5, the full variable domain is DAMVIQNPRYQVTQFGKPVTLSCSQTLNHNVMYWYQQKSSQAPKLLFHYYDKDFNNEADTPDNFQSRRPNTSFCFLDIRSPGLGDTAMYLCATSRDQQGRQPQHFGDGTRLSIL.

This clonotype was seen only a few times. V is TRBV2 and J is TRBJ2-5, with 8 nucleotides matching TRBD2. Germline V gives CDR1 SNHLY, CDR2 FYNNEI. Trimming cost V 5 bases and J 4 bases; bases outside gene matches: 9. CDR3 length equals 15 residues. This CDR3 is CASSSGSRSVETQYF. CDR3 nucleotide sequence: TGTGCCAGCAGTAGCGGGAGCCGCTCGGTAGAGACCCAGTACTTC.

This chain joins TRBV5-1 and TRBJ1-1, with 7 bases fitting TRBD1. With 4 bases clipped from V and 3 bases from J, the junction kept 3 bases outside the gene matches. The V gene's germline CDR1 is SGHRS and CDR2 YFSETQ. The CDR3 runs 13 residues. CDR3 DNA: TGCGCCAGCAGCCCGGGACAGCACACTGAAGCTTTCTTT. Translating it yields CASSPGQHTEAFF.